The source of this TCR beta chain is a study of blood T cell repertoires in COVID-19 (dated by TCRdb to about 2020). Broadly, across the study: Collaborator samples came from the United States, Italy and Spain and covered acute and convalescent phases of COVID-19. The prospective study material was composed of cDNA or gDNA derived from T cells, B-cell-depleted T cells, or PBMCs. The dataset comprised deeply sampled blood TCRbeta repertoires from subjects exposed to, actively infected with, or recovered from COVID-19. A freely available public database, intended as a resource for researchers studying the immune response to SARS-CoV-2, is where the repertoires were released. Samples came from the ongoing ImmuneRACE study (first 160 participants) plus 1,254 subjects from 6 global collaborators. A de-identified subject ID, COVID-19 status, age in years and sex were almost always included in the sample metadata. Where available, HLA class I and class II types were taken from metadata supplied by the sample provider and were not determined by assay-based typing. Here is what the overall study found, with its caveats: The amount of clinical and demographic metadata varied by source and participant and was provided uncurated.

A word on this clone: What this receptor recognizes is not known. No qualities accompany the bases; no much larger clone lies one base away.

Each collaborating institution followed its own protocols to collect whole blood in K2EDTA tubes. For TCRbeta analysis, collaborators shipped samples in one of three forms: frozen whole blood, isolated PBMCs, or DNA extracted from either of those sample types. The CDR3 numbers 15 residues from cysteine through phenylalanine. Of the read, only the CDR3 DNA is kept; its 45 bases are in frame from base 1. CDR1 and CDR2 are read off the germline V gene as SGHRS and YFSETQ. Between the V and J ends, shortened by 3 bases and 2 bases respectively, the junction contains 14 bases. TCRbeta CDR3 regions were amplified from genomic DNA by means of the immunoSEQ Assay, a bias-controlled multiplex PCR. As for the original processing: The number of nucleated cells in each sample was estimated by amplification of reference gene primers within the assay. To quantify the absolute abundance of each unique TCRbeta CDR3 rearrangement, sequence reads were collapsed and filtered. For each sample, productive Simpson clonality was calculated as the square root of Simpson's diversity index over productive rearrangements. This immuneACCESS table, as held by TCRdb, lists in-frame sequences with V and J called but not all clones. Of the missing ones, under half trace to an unresolved V gene in checked studies; the others have no known cause. V, J and clone size reflect that table, while D and trimming were determined from the DNA. The table for this sample lists roughly 34,000 clones; 65% to 90% of them were counted only once. The ten largest clones capture over 7.5% of the sample.

The TCR was taken from a man older than 75 with active COVID-19. Sequencing used peripheral blood. The V gene is TRBV5-1 and the J gene is TRBJ2-5; TRBD1 is a possible D gene, resting on 6 matching bases. Here is the DNA: TGCGCCAGCAGCTATAACGGACAGACTCAAGAGACCCAGTACTTC. It codes for CASSYNGQTQETQYF.